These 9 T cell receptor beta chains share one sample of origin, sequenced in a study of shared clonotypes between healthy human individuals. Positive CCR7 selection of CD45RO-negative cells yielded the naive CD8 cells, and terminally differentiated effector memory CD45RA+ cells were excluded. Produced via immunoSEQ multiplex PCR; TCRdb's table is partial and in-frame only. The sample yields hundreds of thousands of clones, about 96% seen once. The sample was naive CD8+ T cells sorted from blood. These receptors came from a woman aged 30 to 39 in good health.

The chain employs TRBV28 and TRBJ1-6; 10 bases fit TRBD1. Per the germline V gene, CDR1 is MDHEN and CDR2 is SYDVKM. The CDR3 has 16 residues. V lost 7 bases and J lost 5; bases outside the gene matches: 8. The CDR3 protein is CASNDRDRGNNSPLHF. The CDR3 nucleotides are TGTGCCAGCAATGACCGGGACAGGGGAAATAATTCACCCCTCCACTTT.

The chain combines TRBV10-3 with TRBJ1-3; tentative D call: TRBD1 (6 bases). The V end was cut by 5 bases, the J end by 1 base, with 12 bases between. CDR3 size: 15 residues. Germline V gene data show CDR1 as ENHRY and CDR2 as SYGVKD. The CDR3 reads CAISPGTTSGNTIYF. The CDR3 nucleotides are TGTGCCATCAGTCCCGGGACAACTTCTGGAAACACCATATATTTT.

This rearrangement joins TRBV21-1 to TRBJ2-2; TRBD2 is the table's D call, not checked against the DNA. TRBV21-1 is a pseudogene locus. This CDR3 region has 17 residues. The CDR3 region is CASSNDFSGSATGELFF. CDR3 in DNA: TGTGCCAGCAGCAACGACTTTAGCGGGAGCGCCACCGGGGAGCTGTTTTTT.

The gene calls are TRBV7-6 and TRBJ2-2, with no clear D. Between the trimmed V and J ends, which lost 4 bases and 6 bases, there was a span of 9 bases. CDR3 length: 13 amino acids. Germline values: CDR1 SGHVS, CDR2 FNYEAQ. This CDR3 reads CASSSGRSGELFF. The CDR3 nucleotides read TGTGCCAGCAGCTCCGGAAGGTCCGGGGAGCTGTTTTTT.

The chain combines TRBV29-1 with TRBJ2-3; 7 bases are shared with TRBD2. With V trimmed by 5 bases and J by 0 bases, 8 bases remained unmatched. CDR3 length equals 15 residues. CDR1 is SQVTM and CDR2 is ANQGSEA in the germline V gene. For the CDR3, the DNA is TGCAGCGTTTTGCTAGCGGCTGCTAGCACAGATACGCAGTATTTT. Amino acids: CSVLLAAASTDTQYF.

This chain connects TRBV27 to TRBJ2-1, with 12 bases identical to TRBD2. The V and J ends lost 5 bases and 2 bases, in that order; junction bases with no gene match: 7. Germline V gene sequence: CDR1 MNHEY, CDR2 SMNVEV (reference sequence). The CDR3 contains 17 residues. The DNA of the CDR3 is TGTGCCAGCAGTCACGGACTAGCGGGACCAACCTACAATGAGCAGTTCTTC. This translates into CASSHGLAGPTYNEQFF.

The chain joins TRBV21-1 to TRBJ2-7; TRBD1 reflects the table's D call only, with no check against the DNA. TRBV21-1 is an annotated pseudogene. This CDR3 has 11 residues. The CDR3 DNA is TGTGCCAGGACAGGGGCCTACGAGCAGTACTTC. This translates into CARTGAYEQYF.

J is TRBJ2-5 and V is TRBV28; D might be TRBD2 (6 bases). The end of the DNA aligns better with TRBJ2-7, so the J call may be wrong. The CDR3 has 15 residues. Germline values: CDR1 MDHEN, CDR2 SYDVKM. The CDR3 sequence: CASSTRRENSYEQYF. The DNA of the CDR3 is TGTGCCAGCAGTACTCGTCGGGAGAACTCCTACGAGCAGTACTTC.

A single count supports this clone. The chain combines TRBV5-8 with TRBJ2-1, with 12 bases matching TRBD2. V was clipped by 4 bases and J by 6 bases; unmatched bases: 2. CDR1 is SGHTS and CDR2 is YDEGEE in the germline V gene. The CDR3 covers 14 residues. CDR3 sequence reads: CASSMGLAGNEQFF. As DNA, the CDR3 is TGTGCCAGCAGCATGGGACTAGCGGGCAATGAGCAGTTCTTC.